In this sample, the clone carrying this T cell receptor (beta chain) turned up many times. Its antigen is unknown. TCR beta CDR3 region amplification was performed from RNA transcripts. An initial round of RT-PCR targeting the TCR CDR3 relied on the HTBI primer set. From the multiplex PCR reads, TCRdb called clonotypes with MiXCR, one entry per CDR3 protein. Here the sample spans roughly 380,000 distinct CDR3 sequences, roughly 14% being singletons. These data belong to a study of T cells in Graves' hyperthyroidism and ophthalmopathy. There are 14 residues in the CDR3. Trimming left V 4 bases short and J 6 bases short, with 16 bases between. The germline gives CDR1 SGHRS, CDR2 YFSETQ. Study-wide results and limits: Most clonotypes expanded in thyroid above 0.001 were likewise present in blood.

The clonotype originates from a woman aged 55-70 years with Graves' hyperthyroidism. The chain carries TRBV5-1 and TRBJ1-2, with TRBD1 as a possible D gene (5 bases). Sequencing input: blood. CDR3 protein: CASSPEPGRHGYTF. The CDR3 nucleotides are TGCGCCAGCAGCCCGGAGCCGGGACGGCATGGCTACACCTTC.